The rows below give T cell receptor beta chains drawn from one sample of a study of blood T cell repertoires in COVID-19. TCRdb's table, derived via immunoSEQ multiplex PCR, lists solely in-frame clones and lacks some. The repertoire has roughly 250,000 clones, about 81% of them found once; the top ten carry under 15%. Sequenced input: peripheral blood. These receptor sequences come from a woman aged 60 to 75 with active or convalescent COVID-19. The CDR3 runs from the conserved cysteine through the conserved F or W. The D gene is left open where the match is weak. Expanded clones get a size class; other rows say once, few or many, or leave the size out.

size | D | J | V | CDR3 | DNA
- | TRBD1 | TRBJ1-2 | TRBV2 | CASSPQGAKGFGYTF | TGTGCCAGCAGCCCTCAGGGGGCAAAGGGATTTGGCTACACCTTC
- | TRBD1 | TRBJ2-7 | TRBV5-1 | CASSLAGQGYEQYF | TGCGCCAGCAGCTTGGCCGGACAGGGTTACGAGCAGTACTTC
- | TRBD2 | TRBJ2-3 | TRBV7-2 | CASSLRGPLAGGTDTQYF | TGTGCCAGCAGCTTAAGGGGCCCCCTAGCGGGGGGCACAGATACGCAGTATTTT
few | - | TRBJ1-6 | TRBV9 | CASSAQQGGNSPLHF | TGTGCCAGCAGCGCACAACAGGGTGGGAATTCACCCCTCCACTTT
- | TRBD2 | TRBJ2-1 | TRBV2 | CASSGQAGGSSYNEQFF | TGTGCCAGCAGTGGGCAAGCGGGGGGAAGCTCCTACAATGAGCAGTTCTTC
- | - | TRBJ1-4 | TRBV5-1 | CASSTGILQEKLFF | TGCGCCAGCAGCACTGGAATTTTACAGGAAAAACTGTTTTTT
- | - | TRBJ2-5 | TRBV9 | CASSIDPGETQYF | TGTGCCAGCAGCATAGATCCAGGGGAGACCCAGTACTTC
- | - | TRBJ1-2 | TRBV30 | CAWSVRGSGGALYRYGYTF | TGTGCCTGGAGTGTAAGAGGTTCGGGAGGGGCCCTTTATAGGTATGGCTACACCTTC
- | TRBD1 | TRBJ1-2 | TRBV7-9 | CASSSTYSGGRGYTF | TGTGCCAGCAGCTCCACCTACTCAGGGGGCAGGGGCTACACCTTC
- | TRBD2 | TRBJ2-4 | TRBV9 | CASTPSGGGPSGNIQYF | TGTGCCAGCACCCCCAGTGGGGGGGGACCGTCCGGAAACATTCAGTACTTC
- | TRBD1 | TRBJ1-2 | TRBV19 | CASSIRLQGPPYGYTF | TGTGCCAGTAGTATTCGCCTACAGGGGCCGCCCTATGGCTACACCTTC
- | TRBD2 | TRBJ2-3 | TRBV19 | CASSINPRGTSGNTQYF | TGTGCCAGTAGTATAAACCCTAGGGGGACTAGCGGGAATACGCAGTATTTT